This T cell receptor (beta chain) was identified during a study of T cell repertoires in cytomegalovirus infection. V lost 8 bases to trimming and J lost 6 bases, with 16 bases between them. Germline V gene data show CDR1 as SNHLY and CDR2 as FYNNEI. The CDR3 sequence is 14 residues long. TCRdb processed the reads anew with MiXCR; each CDR3 protein has one entry. The sample lists approximately 730,000 distinct CDR3 sequences; about 28% were seen once. To note about this clonotype: Its antigen is undetermined.

The sequence was obtained from a human donor in good health (CMV status not recorded). Some clones in this sample may be carry-over from other donors' samples. The rearrangement links TRBV2 to TRBJ2-2; D may be TRBD1 (5 bases). This specimen consisted of cultured CD8+ T cells from PBMCs, obtained from culture after CMV antigen stimulation. The CDR3 DNA follows: TGTGCCAGCTGGACAAGGGGCGCCTCCGGGGAGCTGTTTTTT. Protein product: CASWTRGASGELFF.